This T cell receptor beta chain was obtained from a study of blood T cells in healthy people across ages. It was with a sample-barcoded 5' primer and a J-beta primer mix that a second PCR of roughly 7 to 11 cycles was run. TCRdb re-called the 5' RACE reads with MiXCR, one entry per CDR3 protein. The sample holds a few hundred thousand distinct CDR3 sequences, about 26% seen once. The V gene's germline CDR1 is SGDLS and CDR2 YYNGEE. The length of the CDR3 is 15 residues. V was pared by 4 bases and J by 1 base, with 13 bases between. This clonotype was seen a few times. Its matching antigen is unknown. Total RNA was isolated from each sample in quantities of at least 5 micrograms. General study points: A strong correlation was found between TCR beta diversity and the percentage of naive T cells.

These data are also associated with another study on T cells of mothers and their children. This second report adds: Addition of sample barcodes and 2-4 random nucleotides occurred through the M1S primer of the second PCR.

The sequence was collected from a boy between 2 and 10 years old in good health. This chain uses TRBV9 with TRBJ2-3; weak D call: TRBD1 (5 bases). Material for sequencing was blood. The CDR3 region is CASSYQGIRTDTQYF. CDR3 DNA sequence: TGTGCCAGCAGCTACCAGGGTATCCGCACAGATACGCAGTATTTT.